The source of this TCR beta chain is a study of PD-L1 blockade in urothelial cancer. Turning to the study itself: Most patients, about 90% of the roughly 29, were males with bladder-origin cancer. Earlier, patients had received 0 to 3 chemotherapy regimens. Blood samples had a median of 141,255 T cells, roughly 76,000 unique TCRs, and clonality 0.07 to 0.08.

Sequenced by immunoSEQ multiplex PCR; TCRdb stores in-frame clones only, minus some. The sample records some 120,000 clones, around 89% being singletons. Germline V gene lookup returns CDR1 SNHLY and CDR2 FYNNEI. This CDR3 is built from 14 residues. Trimming left V 6 bases short and J 3 bases short, with 14 bases between. Indicated time point: peripheral blood 6 weeks after treatment start. Patients had urothelial carcinoma that was locally advanced or metastatic. This sequence joins TRBV2 and TRBJ1-2, with a tentative D call TRBD1 (6 bases). The sequence derives from a man in his fifties or sixties with urothelial cancer. Material: PBMCs, obtained around atezolizumab (anti-PD-L1) treatment. The CDR3 region has the DNA TGTGCCAGCAGCTCAGGGAGGGGGTACTATGGCTACACCTTC. This sequence encodes CASSSGRGYYGYTF.